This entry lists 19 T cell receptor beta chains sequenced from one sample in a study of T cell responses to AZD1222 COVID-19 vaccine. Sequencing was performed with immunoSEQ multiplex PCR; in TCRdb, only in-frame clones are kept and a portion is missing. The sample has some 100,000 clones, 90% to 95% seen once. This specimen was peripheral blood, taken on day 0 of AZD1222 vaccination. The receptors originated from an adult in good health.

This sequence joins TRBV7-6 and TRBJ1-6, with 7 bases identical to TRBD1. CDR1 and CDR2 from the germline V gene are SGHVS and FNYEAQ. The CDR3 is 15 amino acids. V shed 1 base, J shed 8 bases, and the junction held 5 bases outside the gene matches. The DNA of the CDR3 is TGTGCCAGCAGCTTAGAAACAGGGGTTCATTCACCCCTCCACTTT. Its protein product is CASSLETGVHSPLHF.

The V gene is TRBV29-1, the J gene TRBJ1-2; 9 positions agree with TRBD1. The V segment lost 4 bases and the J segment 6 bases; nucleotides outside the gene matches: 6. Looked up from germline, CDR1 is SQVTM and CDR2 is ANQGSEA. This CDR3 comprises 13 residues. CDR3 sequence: CSVGKDRGDGYTF. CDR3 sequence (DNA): TGCAGCGTTGGCAAGGACAGGGGAGATGGCTACACCTTC.

The CDR3 loop reads CASSRTGQGFGYTF. The CDR3 bases are TGTGCCAGCAGCCGAACCGGACAGGGTTTTGGCTACACCTTC. The chain combines TRBV5-4 with TRBJ1-2, with 8 bases matching TRBD1. Trimming at V came to 4 bases and at J to 7 bases, leaving 9 bases not matched to a gene. Looked up from germline, CDR1 is SGHNT and CDR2 is YYREEE (reference sequence). The CDR3 has 14 residues.

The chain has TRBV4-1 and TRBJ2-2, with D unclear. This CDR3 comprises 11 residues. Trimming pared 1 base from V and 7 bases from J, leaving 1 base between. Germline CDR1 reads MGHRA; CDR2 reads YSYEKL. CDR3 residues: CASSQVGELFF. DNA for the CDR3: TGCGCCAGCAGCCAAGTCGGGGAGCTGTTTTTT.

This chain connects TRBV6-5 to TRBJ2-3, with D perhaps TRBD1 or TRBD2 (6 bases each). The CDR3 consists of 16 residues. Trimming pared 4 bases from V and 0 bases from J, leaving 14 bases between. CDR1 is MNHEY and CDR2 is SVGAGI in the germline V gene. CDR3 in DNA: TGTGCCAGCAGTTCGGAGGGGGAGACTAGCACAGATACGCAGTATTTT. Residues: CASSSEGETSTDTQYF.

The CDR3: CASSLPTGENTEAFF. The CDR3 nucleotides are TGTGCCAGCAGCTTACCGACAGGGGAGAACACTGAAGCTTTCTTT. The rearrangement links TRBV5-6 to TRBJ1-1, with TRBD1 matching 8 bases. The germline V gene encodes CDR1 SGHDT and CDR2 YYEEEE. The CDR3 extends over 15 amino acids. J lost 1 base, V lost 2 bases, and 4 bases had no gene match.

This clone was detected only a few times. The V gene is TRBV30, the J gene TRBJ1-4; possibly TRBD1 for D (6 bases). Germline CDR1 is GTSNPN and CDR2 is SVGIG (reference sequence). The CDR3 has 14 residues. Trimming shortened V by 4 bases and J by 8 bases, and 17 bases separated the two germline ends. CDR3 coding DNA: TGTGCCTGGACCGCGTCGGGGGGCGACGAAAAACTGTTTTTT. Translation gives CAWTASGGDEKLFF.

The CDR3 protein is CASSGSPGQINEKLFF. The CDR3 nucleotides read TGTGCCAGCAGTGGTTCGCCGGGACAAATTAATGAAAAACTGTTTTTT. This chain connects TRBV2 to TRBJ1-4; tentative D call: TRBD1 (6 bases). The ends were cut back, 4 bases at V and 4 bases at J, with 16 bases in the middle. The CDR3 sequence is 16 residues long. Germline V gene lookup returns CDR1 SNHLY and CDR2 FYNNEI.

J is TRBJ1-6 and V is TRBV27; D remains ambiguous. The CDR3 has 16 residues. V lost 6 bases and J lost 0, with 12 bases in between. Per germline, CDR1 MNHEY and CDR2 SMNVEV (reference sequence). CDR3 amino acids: CASRTLISSYNSPLHF. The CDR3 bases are TGTGCCAGCAGGACACTCATTAGCTCCTATAATTCACCCCTCCACTTT.

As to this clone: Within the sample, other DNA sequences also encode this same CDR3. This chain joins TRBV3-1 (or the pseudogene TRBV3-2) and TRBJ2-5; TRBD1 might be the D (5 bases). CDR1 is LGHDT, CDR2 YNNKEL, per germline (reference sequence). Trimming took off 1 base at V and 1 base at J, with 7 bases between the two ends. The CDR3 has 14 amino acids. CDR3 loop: CASSQAQGQETQYF. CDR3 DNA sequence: TGTGCCAGCAGCCAAGCGCAGGGCCAAGAGACCCAGTACTTC.

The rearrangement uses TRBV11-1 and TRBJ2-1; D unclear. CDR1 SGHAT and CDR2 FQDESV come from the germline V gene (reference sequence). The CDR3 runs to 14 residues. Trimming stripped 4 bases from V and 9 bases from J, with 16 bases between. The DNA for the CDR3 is TGTGCCAGCAGCTCGAGGCCCCCAAGTGGTGAGCAGTTCTTC. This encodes CASSSRPPSGEQFF.

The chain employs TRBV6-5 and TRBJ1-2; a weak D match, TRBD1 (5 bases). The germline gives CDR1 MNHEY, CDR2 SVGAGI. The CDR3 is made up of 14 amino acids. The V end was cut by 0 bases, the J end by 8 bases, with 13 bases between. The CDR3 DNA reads TGTGCCAGCAGTTACTCGACCGGGGGAGGAGGCTACACCTTC. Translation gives CASSYSTGGGGYTF.

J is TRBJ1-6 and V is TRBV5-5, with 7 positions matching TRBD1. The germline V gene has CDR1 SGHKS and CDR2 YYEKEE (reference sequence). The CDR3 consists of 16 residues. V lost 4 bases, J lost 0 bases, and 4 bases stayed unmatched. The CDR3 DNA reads TGTGCCAGCAGCACGACAGGGAGCTCCTATAATTCACCCCTCCACTTT. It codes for CASSTTGSSYNSPLHF.

The CDR3 here is CASSIWADTQYF. The CDR3 bases are TGTGCCAGTAGTATCTGGGCAGATACGCAGTATTTT. The chain carries TRBV19 and TRBJ2-3; D gene ambiguous. Germline V CDR1 and CDR2: LNHDA, SQIVND (reference sequence). With 3 bases removed from V and 4 bases from J, the gap between germline ends came to 5 bases. This CDR3 comprises 12 residues.

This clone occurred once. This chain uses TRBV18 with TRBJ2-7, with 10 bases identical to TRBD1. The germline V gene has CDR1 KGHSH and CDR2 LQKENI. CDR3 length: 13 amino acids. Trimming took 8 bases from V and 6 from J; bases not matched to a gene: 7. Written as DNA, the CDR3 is TGTGCCAGCCGAATGGGGACAGGGGTCGAGCAGTACTTC. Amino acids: CASRMGTGVEQYF.

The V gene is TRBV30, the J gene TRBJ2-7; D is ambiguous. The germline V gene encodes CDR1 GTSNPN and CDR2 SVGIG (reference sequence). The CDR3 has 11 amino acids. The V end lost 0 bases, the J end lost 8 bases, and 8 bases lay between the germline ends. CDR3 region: CAWSVGQKQYF. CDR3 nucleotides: TGTGCCTGGAGTGTAGGTCAAAAGCAGTACTTC.

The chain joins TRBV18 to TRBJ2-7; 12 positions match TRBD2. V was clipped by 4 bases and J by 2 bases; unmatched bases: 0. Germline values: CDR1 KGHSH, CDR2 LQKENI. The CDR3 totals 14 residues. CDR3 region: CASSRLAGAYEQYF. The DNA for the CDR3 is TGTGCCAGCTCACGACTAGCGGGAGCCTACGAGCAGTACTTC.

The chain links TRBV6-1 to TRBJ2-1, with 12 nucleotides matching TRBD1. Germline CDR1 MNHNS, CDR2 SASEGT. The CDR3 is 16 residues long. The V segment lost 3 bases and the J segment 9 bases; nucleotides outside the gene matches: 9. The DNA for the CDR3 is TGTGCCAGCAGTGAGGCCGGGACAGGGGGCTTCGGTGAGCAGTTCTTC. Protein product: CASSEAGTGGFGEQFF.

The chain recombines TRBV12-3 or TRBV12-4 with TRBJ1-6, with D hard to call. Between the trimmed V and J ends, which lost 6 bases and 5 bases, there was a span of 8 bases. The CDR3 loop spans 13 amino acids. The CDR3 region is CASSSLDNSPLHF. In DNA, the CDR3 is TGTGCCAGCAGCAGTCTGGATAATTCACCCCTCCACTTT.